The clone carrying this TCR beta chain was counted only a few times. Its specificity is unknown. The CDR3 does not end in the conserved phenylalanine or tryptophan, so this is likely a read error. This record comes from a study of cytomegalovirus exposure and HLA in healthy donors. General study results and limits: The later analysis indicated that the majority of CMV-associated TCR beta chains appeared HLA-restricted. Productive rates of about 87% or about 30% were seen for most TCR beta V segments in an earlier analysis. Associated with HLA alleles at 0.05 false discovery rate in a later analysis were over 15,000 TCR beta sequences. A highly shared variant cluster was judged a likely technical artifact.

Both 60 Vbeta primers and 13 Jbeta primers went into the PCR. Sequencing used immunoSEQ multiplex PCR; TCRdb keeps in-frame clones, though not all of them. The sample lists around 150,000 clones; 60% to 85% were seen once. The CDR3 extends over 14 amino acids. Germline V gene sequence: CDR1 MGHRA, CDR2 YSYEKL. Losses at the gene ends were 5 bases for V and 5 bases for J; bases not matched to a gene: 6. The specimen was PBMCs. The chain carries TRBV4-1 and TRBJ2-4; 7 bases map to TRBD1. This TCR was sampled from a man aged 50 to 60 in good health and CMV-seropositive. The CDR3 coding sequence is TGCGCCAGCAGCATCTCCGGGACAGAAAACATTCAGTACCTC. Translation: CASSISGTENIQYL.